This T cell receptor (beta chain) was documented in a study of T cells in Graves' hyperthyroidism and ophthalmopathy. Study-wide results and caveats: Ophthalmopathy was told apart from stable hyperthyroidism by a 13 V-J model. The model foresaw ophthalmopathy a median approximately 6.3 months prior to onset.

This clonotype was seen repeatedly, ten times or more. Its target is not known. From germline, CDR1 is MNHNS and CDR2 SASEGT. This CDR3 region has 13 residues. V dropped 3 bases and J dropped 12; count of bases not matched to a gene: 5. The cohort's ophthalmopathy patients, a group with duration under 3 months, had a Clinical Activity Score of at least 3 and a NOSPECS grade of at least 4. TCR beta CDR3 sequences were amplified from RNA transcripts. HTBI primers were the set used in a first-round RT-PCR of the TCR CDR3. Each CDR3 protein is one row after TCRdb ran MiXCR on the multiplex PCR reads. There are some 370,000 distinct CDR3 sequences in the sample; around 15% occur only once, and approximately 29% lies in the top ten.

The chain uses TRBV6-1 and TRBJ2-1; 10 bases match TRBD2. The TCR originated in a middle-aged man with Graves' ophthalmopathy. The sample consisted of blood. CDR3 DNA sequence: TGTGCCAGCAGTGACAGGACTAGCGGCTTGCAGTTCTTC. As protein: CASSDRTSGLQFF.